Listed here is a single TCR beta chain. The sample is drawn from a study of blood T cell repertoires in COVID-19. Study-wide background: The United States, Italy and Spain provided the acute and convalescent COVID-19 samples. Sources were T cells, B-cell-depleted T cells, or PBMCs; the material itself was cDNA or gDNA.

As originally analysed: Cell counts per sample came from amplifying reference gene primers. Method: immunoSEQ multiplex PCR; TCRdb's copy keeps in-frame clones and lacks some. V, J and clone size derive from that table, while D and trimming were established from the DNA sequence. The table lists some 220,000 clones, around 81% of them singletons. The sample comprised peripheral blood. The TCR comes from a human donor in a cohort sampled during active COVID-19.

Here the CDR3 DNA reads TGTGCCAGCACCTTGACAGGGTGGAATAGGCAGTACTTC. Encoded protein: CASTLTGWNRQYF. The chain couples TRBV28 to TRBJ2-7, with 7 bases aligning to TRBD1. The CDR3 extends over 13 amino acids. The germline CDR1 and CDR2 sequences are MDHEN and SYDVKM. The V segment lost 7 bases and the J segment 9 bases; nucleotides outside the gene matches: 12.